This TCR beta chain was found in a study of Ad26.COV2.S vaccination and SARS-CoV-2 variants. Study-wide points: Breadth, reportedly substantial, characterized the spike-specific CD8+ and CD4+ T cell responses after vaccination.

V was shortened by 2 bases and J by 2 bases, with 10 bases between the two germline ends. The length of the CDR3 is 14 residues. CDR1 is MNHEY, CDR2 SMNVEV, per germline (reference sequence). Described treatment: over 15 received Ad26.COV2.S at low or high dose, single or two shots; about five received placebo; per-sample allocation not given. Repertoires come from day 63 after the first vaccine or placebo injection. Worth noting for this clone: What it binds is unknown.

Only in-frame clones appear in the TCRdb table, and some are missing; sequencing was by immunoSEQ multiplex PCR. The sample has 300,000 to 400,000 clones, around 90% seen once. The source of this sequence is a person aged 18 to 59 who received the Ad26.COV2.S COVID-19 vaccine or a placebo. Material: peripheral blood, obtained in a trial of Ad26.COV2.S vaccine versus placebo. The chain recombines TRBV27 with TRBJ2-7; D is undetermined. CDR3 coding DNA: TGTGCCAGCAGTTTAGCCGAGGCCCCCTACGAGCAGTACTTC. Residues: CASSLAEAPYEQYF.